Listed below are T cell receptor beta chains from one sample, sequenced in a study of T cell responses to AZD1222 COVID-19 vaccine. Here immunoSEQ multiplex PCR was the method, and the copy in TCRdb shows in-frame clones only, minus some. The sample records 100,000 or so clones, about 90% being singletons. The specimen comprised peripheral blood, sampled on day 0 of AZD1222 vaccination. Every receptor here comes from an adult in good health. Each CDR3 is given with its conserved first and last residue. A D gene is named only where the DNA matches it firmly. Some rows mark clone size as missing; the rest say once, few, many or name a class of expanded clone.

size	D	J	V	CDR3	DNA
NA	NA	TRBJ2-1	TRBV7-2	CASSLVRDPHNEQFF	TGTGCCAGCAGCTTAGTTCGGGACCCCCACAATGAGCAGTTCTTC
NA	TRBD1	TRBJ2-1	TRBV2	CASYGQGEVIRQFF	TGTGCCAGCTATGGACAGGGAGAAGTAATAAGACAGTTCTTC
NA	TRBD1	TRBJ2-1	TRBV25-1	CASSDYRDRQFF	TGTGCCAGCAGTGACTACCGGGACAGGCAGTTCTTC
NA	TRBD2	TRBJ2-1	TRBV7-9	CASSGLRGSSYNEQFF	TGTGCCAGCAGCGGGCTTCGCGGGAGCTCCTACAATGAGCAGTTCTTC
NA	TRBD1	TRBJ1-1	TRBV25-1	CASRKQGVNTEAFF	TGTGCCAGCAGAAAACAGGGGGTGAACACTGAAGCTTTCTTT
NA	TRBD1	TRBJ2-4	TRBV19	CASSTQGASKNIQYF	TGTGCCAGTAGTACCCAGGGGGCTTCCAAAAACATTCAGTACTTC
NA	TRBD2	TRBJ2-1	TRBV3-1/TRBV3-2	CAAGLAGLYNEQFF	TGTGCCGCAGGGTTAGCGGGGCTATACAATGAGCAGTTCTTC
once	TRBD2	TRBJ2-1	TRBV7-9	CASSPPGGSSYNEQFF	TGTGCCAGCAGCCCTCCGGGAGGGAGTTCGTACAATGAGCAGTTCTTC
NA	TRBD2	TRBJ2-3	TRBV30	CAWTSGRTSTDTQYF	TGTGCCTGGACTAGCGGGAGGACTAGCACAGATACGCAGTATTTT
few	NA	TRBJ2-1	TRBV15	CATSRDNAVYNEQFF	TGTGCCACCAGCAGAGACAATGCAGTTTACAATGAGCAGTTCTTC
once	NA	TRBJ1-5	TRBV20-1	CSASGGSQPQHF	TGCAGTGCTAGTGGGGGATCCCAGCCCCAGCATTTT
NA	NA	TRBJ1-6	TRBV5-6	CASSSGKRVVRSPLHF	TGTGCCAGCAGCTCGGGGAAGCGGGTCGTACGTTCACCCCTCCACTTT
NA	NA	TRBJ1-2	TRBV6-2/TRBV6-3	CASSYPGSDGYTF	TGTGCCAGCAGTTACCCTGGATCGGATGGCTACACCTTC
NA	NA	TRBJ2-2	TRBV14	CASSQVVEGELFF	TGTGCCAGCAGCCAAGTTGTAGAAGGGGAGCTGTTTTTT
NA	NA	TRBJ1-6	TRBV6-5	CASNWKYNSPLHF	TGTGCCAGCAATTGGAAATATAATTCACCCCTCCACTTT
once	NA	TRBJ1-2	TRBV19	CASSILTGIEHGYTF	TGTGCCAGTAGTATATTAACAGGGATCGAACATGGCTACACCTTC
NA	NA	TRBJ1-2	TRBV7-3	CASSSTDGALKRVSCGYTF	TGTGCCAGCAGCTCTACGGACGGCGCCCTAAAGCGGGTCTCGTGTGGCTACACCTTC
NA	TRBD2	TRBJ2-1	TRBV7-9	CASSSERGVYEQFF	TGTGCCAGCAGCTCTGAGCGGGGAGTGTATGAGCAGTTCTTC
NA	NA	TRBJ2-2	TRBV21-1	CARSHAGTSGGVWTGELFF	TGTGCCAGATCCCACGCCGGGACTAGCGGGGGGGTATGGACCGGGGAGCTGTTTTTT
NA	NA	TRBJ1-4	TRBV6-5	CASTRTATNEKLFF	TGTGCCAGCACTAGGACGGCAACTAATGAAAAACTGTTTTTT
NA	NA	TRBJ1-2	TRBV6-5	CASRSGPNYGYTF	TGTGCCAGCAGGAGTGGGCCAAACTATGGCTACACCTTC
NA	NA	TRBJ2-7	TRBV9	CASSVDPGSYEQYF	TGTGCCAGCAGCGTAGATCCCGGGTCCTACGAGCAGTACTTC
NA	TRBD2	TRBJ2-1	TRBV4-2	CASSQDQGSGNYNEQFF	TGTGCCAGCAGCCAAGATCAAGGTAGCGGGAATTACAATGAGCAGTTCTTC
NA	NA	TRBJ2-2	TRBV19	CASSFPNSGTGELFF	TGTGCCAGTAGTTTCCCCAACTCGGGCACCGGGGAGCTGTTTTTT
NA	TRBD2	TRBJ2-3	TRBV9	CASSATGTSPDTQYF	TGTGCCAGCAGCGCTACCGGGACTAGCCCAGATACGCAGTATTTT